A single sample is the source of the 15 T cell receptor beta chains below, sequenced in a study of blood T cell repertoires in COVID-19. Sequenced by immunoSEQ multiplex PCR; TCRdb stores in-frame clones only, minus some. The table has about 210,000 clones, approximately 81% seen once; the top ten hold approximately 9%. The specimen was PBMCs or T cells enriched from blood (not recorded which). These receptors were obtained from a woman aged 45-59 years with acute COVID-19.

The gene calls are TRBV4-2 and TRBJ1-1, with D unresolved. Trimming cost V 0 bases and J 4 bases, with 15 bases left between them. The CDR3 loop spans 16 amino acids. Germline CDR1 is LGHNA and CDR2 is YNFKEQ. The CDR3 DNA reads TGTGCCAGCAGCCAAGATCTGAGAGGTGCGGGCACTGAAGCTTTCTTT. It translates to CASSQDLRGAGTEAFF.

The chain uses TRBV19 and TRBJ1-3, with 7 bases identical to TRBD1. CDR1 and CDR2 (germline): LNHDA, SQIVND (reference sequence). The V and J ends lost 8 bases and 2 bases, in that order; junction bases with no gene match: 3. This CDR3 contains 13 residues. CDR3 bases: TGTGCCAGTTCCGGGACAGCTGGAAACACCATATATTTT. This translates into CASSGTAGNTIYF.

The V call is TRBV9, the J call TRBJ1-4; D ambiguous. Germline V gives CDR1 SGDLS, CDR2 YYNGEE. The V end lost 4 bases, the J end lost 5 bases, and 9 bases lay between the germline ends. The CDR3 has 13 residues. The DNA of the CDR3 is TGTGCCAGCAGCATCTCGGTAAATGAAAAACTGTTTTTT. Protein sequence: CASSISVNEKLFF.

The genes are TRBV5-5 and TRBJ2-7; 8 bases align to TRBD2. The V and J ends lost 5 bases and 0 bases, in that order; junction bases with no gene match: 10. CDR3 size: 16 residues. Germline V gene lookup returns CDR1 SGHKS and CDR2 YYEKEE (reference sequence). CDR3 nucleotide sequence: TGTGCCAGCAGACTAGGCGGGGGGCCCCTCTCCTACGAGCAGTACTTC. Protein sequence: CASRLGGGPLSYEQYF.

The chain links TRBV5-1 to TRBJ1-1; a possible D gene is TRBD1 (6 bases). Trimming took off 0 bases at V and 8 bases at J, with 20 bases between the two ends. The CDR3 is 16 amino acids. Germline V lookup: CDR1 SGHRS, CDR2 YFSETQ. The DNA of the CDR3 is TGCGCCAGCAGCTTGGCGGGGGGCACCACAATCGGCGAAGCTTTCTTT. This sequence encodes CASSLAGGTTIGEAFF.

The chain is built from TRBV7-2 and TRBJ1-6, with D perhaps TRBD1 (6 bases). CDR3 size: 15 residues. Germline loops: CDR1 SGHTA, CDR2 FQGNSA. V lost 5 bases and J 5 bases, leaving 13 bases between the germline ends. CDR3 protein: CASSAQGQNNSPLHF. CDR3 sequence (DNA): TGTGCCAGCAGCGCCCAGGGGCAAAATAATTCACCCCTCCACTTT.

The genes are TRBV28 and TRBJ1-2; 9 bases line up with TRBD1. J was trimmed by 4 bases and V by 4 bases; bases with no gene match: 7. This CDR3 is 15 amino acids long. Germline V gene lookup returns CDR1 MDHEN and CDR2 SYDVKM. The CDR3, as DNA: TGTGCCAGCAGTTCACAGGGGGCCGGTCTCTATGGCTACACCTTC. The encoded protein is CASSSQGAGLYGYTF.

This chain links TRBV12-5 with TRBJ2-7, with TRBD1 identical over 9 bases. The CDR3 loop spans 19 amino acids. In germline, CDR1 is LGHNT, CDR2 FRNRAP. The junction had 19 bases not matched to a gene; V was cut back by 2 bases and J by 5 bases. This CDR3 reads CASGLYLGTGKKGYDEQYF. CDR3 sequence (DNA): TGTGCTAGTGGTTTGTATCTAGGGACAGGGAAGAAAGGCTACGACGAGCAGTACTTC. Full variable domain (outside the CDR3, taken from reference TRBV12-5 and TRBJ2-7): DARVTQTPRHKVTEMGQEVTMRCQPILGHNTVFWYRQTMMQGLELLAYFRNRAPLDDSGMPKDRFSAEMPDATLATLKIQPSEPRDSAVYFCASGLYLGTGKKGYDEQYFGPGTRLTVT.

This chain links TRBV7-9 with TRBJ2-7; D is undetermined. The ends were cut back, 1 base at V and 5 bases at J, with 9 bases in the middle. The CDR3 loop spans 13 amino acids. The germline V gene encodes CDR1 SEHNR and CDR2 FQNEAQ (reference sequence). This chain's CDR3 is CASSLDGANEQYF. DNA of the CDR3: TGTGCCAGCAGCTTAGATGGAGCTAACGAGCAGTACTTC.

About this clone: The same CDR3 is also encoded by other DNA sequences in this sample. CDR3 protein: CASSLGGGAYNEQFF. In DNA form, the CDR3 reads TGTGCCAGCAGCTTAGGAGGGGGCGCCTACAATGAGCAGTTCTTC. The chain is built from TRBV7-2 and TRBJ2-1, with 7 bases aligning to TRBD1. The germline V gene has CDR1 SGHTA and CDR2 FQGNSA. Trimming at V came to 1 base and at J to 2 bases, leaving 2 bases not matched to a gene. This CDR3 contains 15 residues.

The chain employs TRBV19 and TRBJ2-3, with D possibly TRBD2 on 6 matching bases. The CDR3 has 14 amino acids. V lost 5 bases, J lost 10 bases, and 19 bases lay in between. Germline CDR1 and CDR2: LNHDA and SQIVND (reference sequence). For the CDR3, the DNA is TGTGCCAGTAGTCCTACCGGGACTCTGCTGGCGCAGTATTTT. Amino acids: CASSPTGTLLAQYF.

The CDR3 reads CAISEANEKLFF. DNA for the CDR3: TGTGCCATCAGTGAGGCGAATGAAAAACTGTTTTTT. The chain is built from TRBV10-3 and TRBJ1-4; D gene uncertain. V was clipped by 2 bases and J by 5 bases, with 3 bases between them. Germline lookup yields CDR1 ENHRY and CDR2 SYGVKD. The CDR3 contains 12 residues.

The J gene is TRBJ2-1, the V gene TRBV27, with 10 bases matching TRBD1. J gave up 9 bases and V 5 bases, and 13 bases lay outside the gene matches. Looked up from germline, CDR1 is MNHEY and CDR2 is SMNVEV (reference sequence). The CDR3 runs 16 residues. CDR3 in DNA: TGTGCCAGCAGTGAAACCGGGACAGGGGAGTCAGGTGAGCAGTTCTTC. Translated, it gives CASSETGTGESGEQFF.

J is TRBJ2-5 and V is TRBV27; TRBD1 might be the D (6 bases). The V end was cut by 4 bases, the J end by 1 base, with 7 bases between. This CDR3 contains 13 residues. Germline CDR1 and CDR2: MNHEY and SMNVEV (reference sequence). The CDR3 DNA sequence: TGTGCCAGCAGTTGGGGGCCCCAAGAGACCCAGTACTTC. Protein sequence: CASSWGPQETQYF.

The chain links TRBV19 to TRBJ1-5; 7 bases map to TRBD1. The germline gives CDR1 LNHDA, CDR2 SQIVND (reference sequence). CDR3 length: 19 amino acids. V lost 2 bases, J lost 0 bases, and 13 bases stayed unmatched. The CDR3 DNA reads TGTGCCAGTAGTATAAAGCCGTTGAGGGACAGTTATAGCAATCAGCCCCAGCATTTT. Encoded protein: CASSIKPLRDSYSNQPQHF.